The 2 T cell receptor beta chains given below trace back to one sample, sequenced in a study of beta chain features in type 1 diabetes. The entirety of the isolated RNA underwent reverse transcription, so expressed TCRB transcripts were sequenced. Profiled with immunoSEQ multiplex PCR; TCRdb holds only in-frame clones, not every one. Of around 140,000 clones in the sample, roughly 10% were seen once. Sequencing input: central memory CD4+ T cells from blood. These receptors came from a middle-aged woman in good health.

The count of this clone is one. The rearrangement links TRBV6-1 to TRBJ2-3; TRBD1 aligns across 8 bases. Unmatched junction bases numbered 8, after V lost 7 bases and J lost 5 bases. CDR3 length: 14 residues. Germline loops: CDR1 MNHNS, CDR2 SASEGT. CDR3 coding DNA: TGTGCCAGCACAGGGGGCGGAGTGAGAGATACGCAGTATTTT. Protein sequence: CASTGGGVRDTQYF.

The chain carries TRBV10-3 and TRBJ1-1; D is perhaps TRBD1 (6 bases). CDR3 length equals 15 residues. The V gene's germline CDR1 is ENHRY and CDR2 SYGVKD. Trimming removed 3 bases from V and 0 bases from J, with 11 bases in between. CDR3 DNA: TGTGCCATCAGTGACCCGGGACAACTGAACACTGAAGCTTTCTTT. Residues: CAISDPGQLNTEAFF.